One sample yielded the 30 T cell receptor beta chains listed below, sequenced in a study of cytomegalovirus exposure and HLA in healthy donors. PCR employed 60 Vbeta and 13 Jbeta primers. Sequenced by immunoSEQ multiplex PCR; TCRdb stores in-frame clones only, minus some. The sample records approximately 90,000 clones, 60% to 80% being singletons. Sequenced input: PBMCs. The receptor set was obtained from a man aged 25 to 40 in good health and CMV-seronegative.

The rearrangement uses TRBV27 and TRBJ1-2; the D gene is possibly TRBD1 (6 bases). V was trimmed by 3 bases and J by 4 bases, leaving 18 bases between them. Germline V gene data show CDR1 as MNHEY and CDR2 as SMNVEV (reference sequence). The CDR3 contains 16 residues. CDR3 residues: CASSFVLDSGGYGYTF. As DNA, the CDR3 is TGTGCCAGCAGTTTTGTTTTGGACAGCGGAGGCTATGGCTACACCTTC.

The rearrangement uses TRBV18 and TRBJ1-1, with 7 nucleotides matching TRBD1. The length of the CDR3 is 15 residues. V lost 3 bases, J lost 4 bases, and 8 bases stayed unmatched. The germline CDR1 and CDR2 sequences are KGHSH and LQKENI. CDR3 nucleotide sequence: TGTGCCAGCTCACCTAAGACAGGGTCGGCCACTGAAGCTTTCTTT. It codes for CASSPKTGSATEAFF. Using reference TRBV18 and TRBJ1-1 for the parts outside the CDR3, the full variable domain is NAGVMQNPRHLVRRRGQEARLRCSPMKGHSHVYWYRQLPEEGLKFMVYLQKENIIDESGMPKERFSAEFPKEGPSILRIQQVVRGDSAAYFCASSPKTGSATEAFFGQGTRLTVV.

Comments on this clone: Compared with germline, one end of the junction differs, possibly owing to a read error. The chain carries TRBV7-9 and TRBJ2-7; 9 nucleotides agree with TRBD1. The CDR3 length is 19 residues. Looked up from germline, CDR1 is SEHNR and CDR2 is FQNEAQ (reference sequence). The CDR3 sequence is CSSDEGQGLAYSNSYEQYF. CDR3 in DNA: TGTTCCAGCGACGAAGGACAGGGGCTCGCATATTCAAACTCCTACGAGCAGTACTTC.

This clone was seen once. The CDR3: CASSDPPGQPQHF. The CDR3 DNA reads as TGTGCCAGCAGTGACCCGCCAGGGCAGCCCCAGCATTTT. V and J are TRBV6-1 and TRBJ1-5; possible D gene TRBD1, 5 bases. Germline assignment: CDR1 MNHNS and CDR2 SASEGT. The V gene lost 3 bases and the J gene lost 7 bases, with 10 bases spanning the gap. CDR3 size: 13 residues.

V is TRBV19 and J is TRBJ2-7, with a tentative D call TRBD1 (6 bases). Germline V gene sequence: CDR1 LNHDA, CDR2 SQIVND (reference sequence). Trimming left V 7 bases short and J 4 bases short, with 20 bases between. The CDR3 loop spans 15 amino acids. CDR3 residues: CASTVEGGGAYEQYF. The CDR3 bases are TGTGCCAGTACCGTTGAAGGTGGGGGCGCTTACGAGCAGTACTTC.

The chain combines TRBV30 with TRBJ2-7; 7 nucleotides align to TRBD2. The V segment lost 5 bases and the J segment 5 bases; nucleotides outside the gene matches: 9. There are 13 residues in the CDR3. Germline CDR1 is GTSNPN and CDR2 is SVGIG (reference sequence). This CDR3 is CAWSGWGGNEQYF. CDR3 nucleotide sequence: TGTGCCTGGTCCGGGTGGGGGGGAAACGAGCAGTACTTC.

The chain combines TRBV4-1 with TRBJ1-3; D uncertain. Germline V lookup: CDR1 MGHRA, CDR2 YSYEKL. The CDR3 extends over 19 amino acids. V was clipped by 0 bases and J by 2 bases, with 20 bases between them. The CDR3 DNA reads as TGCGCCAGCAGCCAAGATCCTCCCACCGGGGTAGGAGCTGGAAACACCATATATTTT. Its protein is CASSQDPPTGVGAGNTIYF.

This chain uses TRBV29-1 with TRBJ1-5; a weak D match, TRBD1 (6 bases). This CDR3 region has 13 residues. Trimming shortened V by 4 bases and J by 2 bases, and 9 bases separated the two germline ends. Looked up from germline, CDR1 is SQVTM and CDR2 is ANQGSEA. The CDR3 here is CSVGSGGNQPQHF. The CDR3 DNA follows: TGCAGCGTTGGGTCAGGGGGCAATCAGCCCCAGCATTTT.

The chain carries TRBV6-5 and TRBJ1-2; possible D gene TRBD1, 6 bases. Looked up from germline, CDR1 is MNHEY and CDR2 is SVGAGI. V lost 6 bases and J 5 bases, leaving 13 bases between the germline ends. The CDR3 consists of 13 residues. The CDR3: CASRAGVGYGYTF. The CDR3, as DNA: TGTGCCAGCAGGGCAGGGGTAGGGTATGGCTACACCTTC.

The chain combines TRBV5-1 with TRBJ1-1; D is uncertain. Germline CDR1 SGHRS, CDR2 YFSETQ. CDR3 size: 15 residues. V was cut by 3 bases and J by 1 base, with 13 bases left in between. In nucleotides, the CDR3 is TGCGCCAGCAGCTCCTCAGGCCTACGGAACACTGAAGCTTTCTTT. Translating gives CASSSSGLRNTEAFF.

This clone was recorded once. The chain links TRBV4-2 to TRBJ2-1, with 14 positions matching TRBD2. V was pared by 4 bases and J by 1 base, with 3 bases of the junction left unmatched. Germline-derived CDR1 and CDR2 are LGHNA and YNFKEQ. The CDR3 is 17 residues long. The CDR3 is CASSRGLAGGSYNEQFF. In nucleotides, the CDR3 is TGTGCCAGCAGCCGAGGACTAGCGGGGGGTTCCTACAATGAGCAGTTCTTC.

A note on this clone: An end of the junction differs from the germline gene, which may be a read error. The V and J genes are TRBV7-9 and TRBJ1-2, with 7 positions matching TRBD1. The CDR3 runs 16 residues. CDR1 and CDR2 (germline): SEHNR, FQNEAQ (reference sequence). This CDR3 reads CSSSLARTTGPFGYTF. CDR3 nucleotides: TGTTCCAGCAGCTTAGCGCGAACGACAGGGCCTTTTGGCTACACCTTC.

V is TRBV7-2 and J is TRBJ2-5, with no clear D. CDR3 length equals 12 residues. In germline, CDR1 is SGHTA, CDR2 FQGNSA. V shed 4 bases and J shed 1 base, with 4 bases lying between them. In nucleotides, the CDR3 is TGTGCCAGCAGCTCCTTCCAAGAGACCCAGTACTTC. The encoded protein is CASSSFQETQYF. Variable domain in full (rest from reference TRBV7-2 and TRBJ2-5): GAGVSQSPSNKVTEKGKDVELRCDPISGHTALYWYRQSLGQGLEFLIYFQGNSAPDKSGLPSDRFSAERTGGSVSTLTIQRTQQEDSAVYLCASSSFQETQYFGPGTRLLVL.

The chain uses TRBV5-1 and TRBJ2-7; 7 nucleotides align to TRBD1. V lost 4 bases to trimming and J lost 1 base; unmatched junction nucleotides: 8. Germline V gene sequence: CDR1 SGHRS, CDR2 YFSETQ. The CDR3 has 15 amino acids. The CDR3 coding sequence is TGCGCCAGCAGCGAACAGGGGCCGACTTCCTACGAGCAGTACTTC. Translation: CASSEQGPTSYEQYF.

This clone was found once. The rearrangement joins TRBV5-5 to TRBJ2-1, with D possibly being TRBD1 (5 bases). Per germline, CDR1 SGHKS and CDR2 YYEKEE (reference sequence). V shed 4 bases and J shed 3 bases, with 14 bases lying between them. The CDR3 extends over 15 amino acids. This CDR3 reads CASSRGGAFYNEQFF. The CDR3 DNA reads TGTGCCAGCAGCCGAGGTGGGGCCTTCTACAATGAGCAGTTCTTC.

This chain uses TRBV6-5 with TRBJ2-7, with a tentative D call TRBD1 (6 bases). There are 14 residues in the CDR3. CDR1 MNHEY and CDR2 SVGAGI come from the germline V gene. Trimming took 1 base from V and 0 from J, leaving 7 bases between them. CDR3 in DNA: TGTGCCAGCAGTTACTGGACAGACTCCTACGAGCAGTACTTC. As protein: CASSYWTDSYEQYF.

This chain joins TRBV18 and TRBJ1-3; no reliable D call. The CDR3 totals 15 residues. Trimming took off 3 bases at V and 0 bases at J, with 9 bases between the two ends. Germline V gene data show CDR1 as KGHSH and CDR2 as LQKENI. The CDR3 region has the DNA TGTGCCAGCTCACCCCGTTCTTCCTCTGGAAACACCATATATTTT. Its protein is CASSPRSSSGNTIYF.

V and J are TRBV30 and TRBJ1-2; a possible D gene is TRBD1 (5 bases). CDR3 length: 14 amino acids. Germline values: CDR1 GTSNPN, CDR2 SVGIG (reference sequence). V shed 5 bases and J shed 1 base, with 14 bases lying between them. CDR3 sequence (DNA): TGTGCCTGGGCCGGGACTCTTGTTAACTATGGCTACACCTTC. Protein sequence: CAWAGTLVNYGYTF. Complete variable domain (other parts from reference TRBV30 and TRBJ1-2): SQTIHQWPATLVQPVGSPLSLECTVEGTSNPNLYWYRQAAGRGLQLLFYSVGIGQISSEVPQNLSASRPQDRQFILSSKKLLLSDSGFYLCAWAGTLVNYGYTFGSGTRLTVV.

The V gene is TRBV29-1, the J gene TRBJ1-2, with D unresolved. This CDR3 spans 14 amino acids. Per germline, CDR1 SQVTM and CDR2 ANQGSEA. V dropped 5 bases and J dropped 2 bases, with 15 bases sitting between them. CDR3 residues: CSVRLLEQNYGYTF. The CDR3, as DNA: TGCAGCGTTCGATTACTGGAACAGAACTATGGCTACACCTTC.

J is TRBJ2-5 and V is TRBV2; D is uncertain. The DNA end is a closer match to TRBJ2-7, so the J assignment may be wrong. The CDR3 covers 12 residues. Germline V gene sequence: CDR1 SNHLY, CDR2 FYNNEI. The DNA of the CDR3 is TGTGCCAGCAGTTTAGACTTCTACGAGCAGTACTTC. Protein sequence: CASSLDFYEQYF.

There are a few counts of this clone. The chain combines TRBV18 with TRBJ2-1; D gene unclear. Trimming pared 0 bases from V and 7 bases from J, leaving 10 bases between. Per germline, CDR1 KGHSH and CDR2 LQKENI. The CDR3 length is 14 residues. For the CDR3, the DNA is TGTGCCAGCTCACCACCGGAATCGAGGAATGAGCAGTTCTTC. The encoded protein is CASSPPESRNEQFF.

The sample holds a few counts of this clone. The V and J genes are TRBV21-1 and TRBJ2-3; TRBD2 is the table's D call and was not checked against the DNA. TRBV21-1 is assigned pseudogene status. CDR3 length equals 15 residues. Written as DNA, the CDR3 is TGTGCCAGCACCGGAGGCACACCCAACACAGATACGCAGTATTTT. Translated: CASTGGTPNTDTQYF.

The chain joins TRBV9 to TRBJ1-2, with 8 bases identical to TRBD1. The CDR3 has 15 amino acids. V lost 4 bases, J lost 3 bases, and 8 bases stayed unmatched. Per germline, CDR1 SGDLS and CDR2 YYNGEE. CDR3 sequence reads: CASSSPTGVDYGYTF. The CDR3 DNA reads as TGTGCCAGCAGCTCTCCGACAGGGGTCGACTATGGCTACACCTTC.

The chain combines TRBV11-2 with TRBJ1-2, with D unclear. The CDR3 is 13 amino acids. The germline gives CDR1 SGHAT, CDR2 FQNNGV. V was trimmed by 2 bases and J by 14 bases, leaving 18 bases between them. CDR3 in DNA: TGTGCCAGCAGCTTATTAGTTAGACAAGGTGGAACCTTC. Protein product: CASSLLVRQGGTF.

This CDR3 is CASSVGSGYTDTQYF. CDR3 bases: TGTGCCAGCAGCGTAGGGTCAGGGTACACAGATACGCAGTATTTT. This sequence joins TRBV9 and TRBJ2-3; possible D gene TRBD1, 5 bases. V was trimmed by 0 bases and J by 2 bases, leaving 10 bases between them. CDR3 length equals 15 residues. The germline V gene encodes CDR1 SGDLS and CDR2 YYNGEE.

V is TRBV19 and J is TRBJ1-2; D remains unclear. The V end was cut by 2 bases, the J end by 4 bases, with 11 bases between. The length of the CDR3 is 14 residues. Germline V lookup: CDR1 LNHDA, CDR2 SQIVND (reference sequence). CDR3 sequence reads: CASSIWQAPYGYTF. The CDR3 DNA follows: TGTGCCAGTAGTATATGGCAGGCTCCCTATGGCTACACCTTC.

This clone was picked up a small number of times. The chain links TRBV30 to TRBJ2-2, with D perhaps matching TRBD2 (6 bases). Between the trimmed V and J ends, which lost 2 bases and 5 bases, there was a span of 15 bases. Germline CDR1 is GTSNPN and CDR2 is SVGIG (reference sequence). The CDR3 has 15 amino acids. CDR3 sequence reads: CAWSLRGGLTGELFF. Here the CDR3 DNA reads TGTGCCTGGAGTCTGCGTGGGGGACTGACCGGGGAGCTGTTTTTT.

The chain recombines TRBV10-3 with TRBJ1-1, with D perhaps matching TRBD1 (5 bases). CDR1 ENHRY and CDR2 SYGVKD come from the germline V gene. V lost 3 bases and J lost 6, with 17 bases in between. The CDR3 runs to 15 residues. The CDR3 loop is CAISDQQDIGAEAFF. In DNA form, the CDR3 reads TGTGCCATCAGTGACCAGCAGGACATCGGCGCTGAAGCTTTCTTT.

CDR3 sequence: CASSQGSGTSGSYNEQFF. The CDR3 DNA sequence: TGTGCCAGCAGCCAAGGTTCCGGGACTAGCGGGTCCTACAATGAGCAGTTCTTC. V and J are TRBV4-2 and TRBJ2-1; the match to TRBD2 covers 12 bases. J lost 1 base, V lost 1 base, and 5 bases had no gene match. The CDR3 totals 18 residues. Per the germline V gene, CDR1 is LGHNA and CDR2 is YNFKEQ.

This clone was picked up one time. The rearrangement links TRBV4-1 to TRBJ1-2; D is perhaps TRBD1 (5 bases). The CDR3 totals 15 residues. Germline V gene data show CDR1 as MGHRA and CDR2 as YSYEKL. The ends were cut back, 0 bases at V and 2 bases at J, with 10 bases in the middle. In DNA form, the CDR3 reads TGCGCCAGCAGCCAAGATTGGGGGGGGAACTATGGCTACACCTTC. This codes for CASSQDWGGNYGYTF.